This TCR beta chain emerged from a study of shared clonotypes between healthy human individuals. This clone was observed once. The antigen remains undetermined. Terminally differentiated effector memory CD45RA+ cells were left out of the naive CD8 fraction, which was CD45RO-negative and positively selected for CCR7. Whole-study results and caveats: Clonotype sharing among donors was thought likely to change with sequencing depth.

The CDR3 spans 16 residues. Germline V gene data show CDR1 as SGHAT and CDR2 as FQNNGV. V lost 5 bases, J lost 1 base, and 6 bases stayed unmatched. The assay was immunoSEQ multiplex PCR, and TCRdb's table has in-frame clones only and misses some. The sample consists of millions of clones, about 95% of them appearing once. Sequenced sample: naive CD8+ T cells sorted from blood. This clonotype was sampled from a man younger than 30 in good health. This chain connects TRBV11-2 to TRBJ2-5, with 11 positions matching TRBD2. The DNA of the CDR3 is TGTGCCAGCAGCCCTCCTAGCGGGAGGCCCCAAGAGACCCAGTACTTC. This codes for CASSPPSGRPQETQYF.